Listed here are 2 T cell receptor beta chains from one sample, sequenced in a study of PD-L1 blockade in urothelial cancer. Measured with immunoSEQ multiplex PCR; TCRdb has only the in-frame clones, and not every one. The sample yields tens of thousands of clones, 75% seen once. The time point was: pretreatment peripheral blood. The source material was PBMCs, sampled around atezolizumab (anti-PD-L1) treatment. The receptors originated from a man aged 70 or older with urothelial cancer.

V is TRBV5-8 and J is TRBJ2-3; tentatively, D is TRBD1 (6 bases). Germline CDR1 is SGHTS and CDR2 is YDEGEE. The CDR3 runs to 15 residues. The V end was cut by 3 bases, the J end by 0 bases, with 11 bases between. The CDR3 loop is CASSSRGPSTDTQYF. The CDR3 nucleotides are TGTGCCAGCAGCTCCAGGGGTCCTAGCACAGATACGCAGTATTTT.

The chain is built from TRBV19 and TRBJ2-1; D ambiguous. Trimming removed 6 bases at V and 4 bases at J, with 13 bases between. CDR3 size: 14 residues. Germline CDR1 is LNHDA and CDR2 is SQIVND (reference sequence). CDR3 coding DNA: TGTGCCAGTAGATCCGTGTTCAGTTACAATGAGCAGTTCTTC. Protein: CASRSVFSYNEQFF.